Listed below are T cell receptor beta chains from one sample, sequenced in a study of blood T cell repertoires in COVID-19. Assay used: immunoSEQ multiplex PCR; TCRdb lists only in-frame clones, some missing. This table holds 250,000 to 350,000 clones, roughly nine tenths found once. The sequencing sample was made of peripheral blood. These receptors originate from a woman in her 30s with COVID-19, enrolled during active disease. Both conserved end residues are part of each CDR3. The D gene is left open where the match is weak. Clone size is stated in some rows and not others, as once, few, many or a class when expanded.

cdr3_length	d_call	v_call	j_call	clone_size	cdr3_nt	cdr3_aa
15	.	TRBV3-1/TRBV3-2	TRBJ1-3	.	TGTGCCAGCAGCCAAATGGGGGGGATCGGAAACACCATATATTTT	CASSQMGGIGNTIYF
15	TRBD1	TRBV6-5	TRBJ2-5	.	TGTGCCAGCAGTCCGGGACAGGGGTACCAAGAGACCCAGTACTTC	CASSPGQGYQETQYF
16	.	TRBV21-1	TRBJ1-1	.	TGTGCCAGCAGCAAAGTGGGGGGGCGAATGAACACTGAAGCTTTCTTT	CASSKVGGRMNTEAFF
16	TRBD1	TRBV28	TRBJ1-4	.	TGTGCCAGCAGTTTCACACCGGGACAGATTAATGAAAAACTGTTTTTT	CASSFTPGQINEKLFF
15	TRBD2	TRBV5-1	TRBJ2-7	.	TGCGCCAGTCGAAGGGTCGGAAGCGGGAGCTACGAGCAGTACTTC	CASRRVGSGSYEQYF
13	TRBD1	TRBV2	TRBJ1-2	.	TGTGCCAGCAGTGTTAGCAGGGGGAATGGCTACACCTTC	CASSVSRGNGYTF
15	.	TRBV19	TRBJ2-1	.	TGTGCCAGTAGTTTACGACAACAGGTCTACAATGAGCAGTTCTTC	CASSLRQQVYNEQFF
14	TRBD2	TRBV5-1	TRBJ2-1	once	TGCGCCAGCAGCTTGGTACTAGCGAACAATGAGCAGTTCTTC	CASSLVLANNEQFF
15	.	TRBV18	TRBJ2-7	.	TGTGCCAGCTCACCCCAGAGATGGGCGACCTACGAGCAGTACTTC	CASSPQRWATYEQYF
13	.	TRBV5-8	TRBJ2-7	.	TGTGCCAGCAGCTTCGGGGGTTCCTACGAGCAGTACTTC	CASSFGGSYEQYF
15	TRBD2	TRBV30	TRBJ2-3	once	TGTGCCTGGAGTGTACTGGCGGGAGATGGAGATACGCAGTATTTT	CAWSVLAGDGDTQYF
14	TRBD2	TRBV20-1	TRBJ2-2	.	TGCAGTGCTAGTTTCACTAGCGAGGCCGGGGAGCTGTTTTTT	CSASFTSEAGELFF
15	.	TRBV7-9	TRBJ2-7	.	TGTGCCAGCAGCTTAGATGTAGGGGTCCCACACGAGCAGTACTTC	CASSLDVGVPHEQYF
18	.	TRBV25-1	TRBJ1-2	.	TGTGCCAGCATAGCCCGCCACGGCCGGCCGCGAGACAACTATGGCTACACCTTC	CASIARHGRPRDNYGYTF
16	.	TRBV14	TRBJ2-6	.	TGTGCCAGCACCCCGCAGGCGCCCTCTGGGGCCAACGTCCTGACTTTC	CASTPQAPSGANVLTF
12	.	TRBV28	TRBJ2-5	.	TGTGCCAGCAGGGCCGGCAGGGAGACCCAGTACTTC	CASRAGRETQYF
13	.	TRBV2	TRBJ2-1	.	TGTGCCAGCAGTCCCGGACTGGGATTGGAGCAGTTCTTC	CASSPGLGLEQFF
16	TRBD1	TRBV11-2	TRBJ1-1	.	TGTGCCAGCAGCTCTGGGACAGGGGGCAAGGGCGCTGAAGCTTTCTTT	CASSSGTGGKGAEAFF
15	TRBD1	TRBV6-5	TRBJ2-3	.	TGTGCCAGCACCGAGGTTACAGGGGTGGCGGATACGCAGTATTTT	CASTEVTGVADTQYF
16	TRBD2	TRBV28	TRBJ2-3	.	TGTGCCAGCAGTTTATATTCGGGAGGGTCCCCAGATACGCAGTATTTT	CASSLYSGGSPDTQYF
14	.	TRBV19	TRBJ2-1	.	TGTGCCAGTAGTATTTGGTGGGGCGAAAATGAGCAGTTCTTC	CASSIWWGENEQFF
12	.	TRBV19	TRBJ1-1	.	TGTGCCAGTAGCAGCGGGGGAACTGAAGCTTTCTTT	CASSSGGTEAFF
13	.	TRBV19	TRBJ2-1	.	TGTGCCAGTACCCCGCCAGGGTACAATGAGCAGTTCTTC	CASTPPGYNEQFF
15	.	TRBV6-5	TRBJ2-7	.	TGTGCCAGCAGTTACTCGTCACAGGACAACTACGAGCAGTACTTC	CASSYSSQDNYEQYF
15	.	TRBV9	TRBJ1-1	.	TGTGCCAGCAGCGTAGGTCCCAGGGCGAACACTGAAGCTTTCTTT	CASSVGPRANTEAFF
14	TRBD2	TRBV5-5	TRBJ2-4	.	TGTGCCAGCAGCACAGCGGGAGATGGAAACATTCAGTACTTC	CASSTAGDGNIQYF
15	.	TRBV4-2	TRBJ2-7	.	TGTGCCAGCAGCCAAGATGGATCAGGGCAATACGAGCAGTACTTC	CASSQDGSGQYEQYF
14	TRBD1	TRBV19	TRBJ1-1	.	TGTGCCAGTAGTGCCGACAGGGCCGGCACTGAAGCTTTCTTT	CASSADRAGTEAFF
15	.	TRBV5-1	TRBJ2-7	.	TGCGCCAGCAGGAAGGATCTATCGGCACTATACGAGCAGTACTTC	CASRKDLSALYEQYF
15	.	TRBV5-4	TRBJ2-1	.	TGTGCCAGCAGCTTGTCGCAGGGCTCCTACAATGAGCAGTTCTTC	CASSLSQGSYNEQFF
13	TRBD1	TRBV28	TRBJ1-2	.	TGTGCCAGCAGGACCGGGACAGGCTATGGCTACACCTTC	CASRTGTGYGYTF
17	TRBD1	TRBV4-1	TRBJ2-7	.	TGCGCCAGCAGCCAAGAGCCCCCGGAGGGACAGGGCTACGAGCAGTACTTC	CASSQEPPEGQGYEQYF
14	.	TRBV19	TRBJ1-5	.	TGTGCCAGTAGTATAAGGGGTCCAGATCAGCCCCAGCATTTT	CASSIRGPDQPQHF
14	.	TRBV4-1	TRBJ2-2	.	TGCGCCAGCAGCCAACAAGGGGACACCGGGGAGCTGTTTTTT	CASSQQGDTGELFF
14	.	TRBV25-1	TRBJ1-1	.	TGTGCCAGCAGATCAGACAGGTTGAACACTGAAGCTTTCTTT	CASRSDRLNTEAFF
17	.	TRBV19	TRBJ2-1	.	TGTGCCAGTAGTATTACAGGTCATTTGGGTCCCGACAATGAGCAGTTCTTC	CASSITGHLGPDNEQFF
16	.	TRBV10-2	TRBJ2-7	.	TGCGCCAGCAGTGATTTCGAACAGGGAGGGTCCTACGAGCAGTACTTC	CASSDFEQGGSYEQYF
12	.	TRBV28	TRBJ1-1	.	TGTGCCAGCAGTCGTCTTGGCTTCGAAGCTTTCTTT	CASSRLGFEAFF
15	.	TRBV7-9	TRBJ1-2	.	TGTGCCAGCAGCTTAGTCTGGCAGGGTGACTATGGCTACACCTTC	CASSLVWQGDYGYTF
13	.	TRBV7-9	TRBJ1-1	.	TGTGCCAGCAGCTTAGTGGCTAACACTGAAGCTTTCTTT	CASSLVANTEAFF
12	.	TRBV12-3/TRBV12-4	TRBJ1-5	once	TGTGCCAGCAGAAGGGGGTCTCAGCCCCAGCATTTT	CASRRGSQPQHF